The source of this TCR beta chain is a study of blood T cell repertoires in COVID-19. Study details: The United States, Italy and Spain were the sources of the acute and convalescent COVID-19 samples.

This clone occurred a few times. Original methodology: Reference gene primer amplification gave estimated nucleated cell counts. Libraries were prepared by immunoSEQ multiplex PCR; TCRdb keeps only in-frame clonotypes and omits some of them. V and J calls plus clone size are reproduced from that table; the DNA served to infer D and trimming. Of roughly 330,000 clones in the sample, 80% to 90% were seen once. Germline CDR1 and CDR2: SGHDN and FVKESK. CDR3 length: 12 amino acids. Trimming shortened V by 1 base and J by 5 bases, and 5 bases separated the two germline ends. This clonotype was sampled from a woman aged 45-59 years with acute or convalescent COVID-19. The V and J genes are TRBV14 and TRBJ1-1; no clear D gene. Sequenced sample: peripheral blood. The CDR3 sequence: CASSQALTEAFF. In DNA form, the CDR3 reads TGTGCCAGCAGCCAAGCTCTAACTGAAGCTTTCTTT. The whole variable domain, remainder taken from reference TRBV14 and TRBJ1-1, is EAGVTQFPSHSVIEKGQTVTLRCDPISGHDNLYWYRRVMGKEIKFLLHFVKESKQDESGMPNNRFLAERTGGTYSTLKVQPAELEDSGVYFCASSQALTEAFFGQGTRLTVV.